Included here is one T cell receptor beta chain sequence, with context. Its antigen is as yet unknown. The data were obtained in a study of shared clonotypes between healthy human individuals. Study details: Used for every donor were three CD4 naive, three CD4 memory, two CD8 naive and one CD8 memory plate. The study, taken as a whole, reports: Non-shared clonotypes displayed generation probabilities falling below those of clonotypes present in all four donors.

Germline V gives CDR1 SGDLS, CDR2 YYNGEE. V dropped 0 bases and J dropped 2 bases, with 8 bases sitting between them. The CDR3 is made up of 14 amino acids. Healthy and HIV-negative, the adult donors had no recent acute infections or vaccinations. A deep-level run was used for the assay. This table comes from immunoSEQ multiplex PCR, and its TCRdb copy is limited to in-frame clones, with some not included. The table lists millions of clones, around nine tenths of them singletons, with under 0.15% in the top ten. The rearrangement links TRBV9 to TRBJ2-5; TRBD2 is a possible D gene (6 bases). The sequenced sample was naive CD4+ T cells sorted from blood. Specified subset: CD45RA+ positively selected. The TCR originated in a man aged 18 to 29 in good health. The CDR3 sequence: CASSVGEDQETQYF. DNA for the CDR3: TGTGCCAGCAGCGTAGGGGAGGATCAAGAGACCCAGTACTTC.